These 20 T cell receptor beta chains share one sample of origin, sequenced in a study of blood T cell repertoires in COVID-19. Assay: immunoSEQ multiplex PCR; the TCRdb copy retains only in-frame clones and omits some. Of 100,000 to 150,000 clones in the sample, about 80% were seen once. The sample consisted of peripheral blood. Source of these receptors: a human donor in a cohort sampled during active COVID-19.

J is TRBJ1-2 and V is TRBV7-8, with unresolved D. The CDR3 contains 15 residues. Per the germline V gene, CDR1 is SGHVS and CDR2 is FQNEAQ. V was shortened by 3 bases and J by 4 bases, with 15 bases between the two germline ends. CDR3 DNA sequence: TGTGCCAGCAGCTTGCGATTAGAGCAAATCTATGGCTACACCTTC. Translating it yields CASSLRLEQIYGYTF. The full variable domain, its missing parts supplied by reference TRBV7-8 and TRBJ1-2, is GAGVSQSPRYKVAKRGQDVALRCDPISGHVSLFWYQQALGQGPEFLTYFQNEAQLDKSGLPSDRFFAERPEGSVSTLKIQRTQQEDSAVYLCASSLRLEQIYGYTFGSGTRLTVV.

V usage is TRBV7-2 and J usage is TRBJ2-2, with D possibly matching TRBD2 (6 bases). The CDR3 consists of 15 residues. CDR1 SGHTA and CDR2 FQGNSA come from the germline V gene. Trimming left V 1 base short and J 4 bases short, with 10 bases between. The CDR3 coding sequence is TGTGCCAGCAGCTTAGGGGCGGGGACCACCGGGGAGCTGTTTTTT. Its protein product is CASSLGAGTTGELFF.

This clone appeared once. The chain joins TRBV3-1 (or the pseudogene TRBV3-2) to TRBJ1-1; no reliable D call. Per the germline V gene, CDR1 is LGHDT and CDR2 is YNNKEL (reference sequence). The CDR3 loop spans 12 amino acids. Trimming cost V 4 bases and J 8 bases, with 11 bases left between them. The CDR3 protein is CASSPRTGEAFF. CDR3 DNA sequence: TGTGCCAGCAGCCCGCGGACGGGAGAAGCTTTCTTT.

CDR3: CASSPDRTPGELFF. The CDR3 region has the DNA TGTGCCAGCAGCCCCGACAGAACCCCCGGGGAGCTGTTTTTT. The V gene is TRBV13, the J gene TRBJ2-2, with D possibly TRBD1 on 5 matching bases. V was cut by 5 bases and J by 6 bases, with 13 bases left in between. Germline CDR1 reads PRHDT; CDR2 reads FYEKMQ (reference sequence). This CDR3 has 14 amino acids.

The CDR3 DNA follows: TGTGCCAGCAGCCTAGGTCAGGGTTCAGGTCAGCCCCAGCATTTT. Translated, it gives CASSLGQGSGQPQHF. The chain uses TRBV3-1 (or the pseudogene TRBV3-2) and TRBJ1-5; a weak D match, TRBD1 (5 bases). Germline V gene data show CDR1 as LGHDT and CDR2 as YNNKEL (reference sequence). There are 15 residues in the CDR3. V lost 4 bases to trimming and J lost 6 bases, with 16 bases between them.

The CDR3 region is CASSLVSLGDTQYF. CDR3 DNA sequence: TGTGCCAGCAGCTTAGTCTCCCTCGGGGATACGCAGTATTTT. The chain has TRBV11-2 and TRBJ2-3; D not certain. The V gene's germline CDR1 is SGHAT and CDR2 FQNNGV. CDR3 length equals 14 residues. The V gene lost 1 base and the J gene lost 6 bases, with 11 bases spanning the gap. Complete variable domain (other parts from reference TRBV11-2 and TRBJ2-3): EAGVAQSPRYKIIEKRQSVAFWCNPISGHATLYWYQQILGQGPKLLIQFQNNGVVDDSQLPKDRFSAERLKGVDSTLKIQPAKLEDSAVYLCASSLVSLGDTQYFGPGTRLTVL.

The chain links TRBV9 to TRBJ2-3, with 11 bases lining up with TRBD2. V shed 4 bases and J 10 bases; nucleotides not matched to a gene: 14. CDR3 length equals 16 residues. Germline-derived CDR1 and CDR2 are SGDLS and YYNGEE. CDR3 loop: CASSPILAGGPQPQYF. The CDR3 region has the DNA TGTGCCAGCAGCCCCATCTTAGCGGGAGGGCCTCAGCCGCAGTATTTT.

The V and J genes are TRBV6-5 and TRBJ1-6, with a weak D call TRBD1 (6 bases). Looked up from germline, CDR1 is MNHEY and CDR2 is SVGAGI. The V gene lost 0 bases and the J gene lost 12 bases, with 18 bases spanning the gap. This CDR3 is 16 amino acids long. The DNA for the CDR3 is TGTGCCAGCAGTTACTCTCGTCGGCAGGGGACGGGACCCCTCCACTTT. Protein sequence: CASSYSRRQGTGPLHF.

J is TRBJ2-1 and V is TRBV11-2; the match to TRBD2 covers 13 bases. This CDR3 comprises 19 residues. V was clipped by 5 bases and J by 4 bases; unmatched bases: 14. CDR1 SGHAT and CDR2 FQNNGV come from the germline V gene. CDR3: CASSPTSGRASQSYNEQFF. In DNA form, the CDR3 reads TGTGCCAGCAGCCCTACTAGCGGGAGGGCCTCTCAGTCTTACAATGAGCAGTTCTTC.

The CDR3, as DNA: TGTGCCACCAGCAGAGATCGTGCAGCCTACGAGCAGTACTTC. Translation gives CATSRDRAAYEQYF. V gene TRBV15 combines with J gene TRBJ2-7; no definite D call. The germline V and J ends were trimmed by 0 bases and 2 bases, with 8 bases remaining between them. Germline values: CDR1 LNHNV, CDR2 YYDKDF (reference sequence). This CDR3 is built from 14 residues. Drawing the rest from reference TRBV15 and TRBJ2-7, the complete variable domain is DAMVIQNPRYQVTQFGKPVTLSCSQTLNHNVMYWYQQKSSQAPKLLFHYYDKDFNNEADTPDNFQSRRPNTSFCFLDIRSPGLGDTAMYLCATSRDRAAYEQYFGPGTRLTVT.

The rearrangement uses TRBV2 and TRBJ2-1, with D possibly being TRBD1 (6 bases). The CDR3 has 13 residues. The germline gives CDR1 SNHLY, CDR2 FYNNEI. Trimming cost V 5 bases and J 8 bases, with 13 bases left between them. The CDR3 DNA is TGTGCCAGCAGTTCCGGGACAATTTATGAGCAGTTCTTC. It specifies CASSSGTIYEQFF.

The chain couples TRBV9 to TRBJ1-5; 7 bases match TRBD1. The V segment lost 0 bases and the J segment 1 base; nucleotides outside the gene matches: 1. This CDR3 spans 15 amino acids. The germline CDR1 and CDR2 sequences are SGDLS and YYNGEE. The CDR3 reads CASSVGGQSNQPQHF. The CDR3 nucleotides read TGTGCCAGCAGCGTAGGGGGACAGAGCAATCAGCCCCAGCATTTT.

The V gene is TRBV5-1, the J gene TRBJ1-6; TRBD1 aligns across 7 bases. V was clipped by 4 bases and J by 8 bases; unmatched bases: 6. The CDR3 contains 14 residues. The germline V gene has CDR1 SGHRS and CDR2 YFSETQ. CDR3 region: CASSVDRVDSPLHF. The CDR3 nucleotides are TGCGCCAGCAGCGTAGACAGGGTGGATTCACCCCTCCACTTT.

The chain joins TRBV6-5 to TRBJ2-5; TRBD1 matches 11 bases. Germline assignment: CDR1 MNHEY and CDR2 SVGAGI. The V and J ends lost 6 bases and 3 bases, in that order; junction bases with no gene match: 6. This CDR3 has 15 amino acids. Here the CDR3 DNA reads TGTGCCAGCAGGGACAGGGGGCGCCCGGAAGAGACCCAGTACTTC. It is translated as CASRDRGRPEETQYF.

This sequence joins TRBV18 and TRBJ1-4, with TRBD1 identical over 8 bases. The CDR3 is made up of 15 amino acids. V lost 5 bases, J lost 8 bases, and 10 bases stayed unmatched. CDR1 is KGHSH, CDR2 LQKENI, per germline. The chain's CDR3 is CASSSQGARGEKLFF. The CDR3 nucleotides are TGTGCCAGCTCATCCCAGGGGGCGCGAGGGGAAAAACTGTTTTTT.

CDR3: CASSLRQGDGSPLHF. In DNA form, the CDR3 reads TGCGCCAGCAGCTTGAGACAGGGGGACGGTTCACCCCTCCACTTT. J is TRBJ1-6 and V is TRBV5-1; 9 bases line up with TRBD1. The CDR3 is 15 amino acids. Trimming took 1 base from V and 9 from J; bases not matched to a gene: 5. The germline CDR1 and CDR2 sequences are SGHRS and YFSETQ.

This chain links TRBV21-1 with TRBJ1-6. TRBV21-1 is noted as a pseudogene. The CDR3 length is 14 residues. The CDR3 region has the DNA TGTGCCAGCAGCACCGCTGCGGGTAATTCACCCCTCCACTTT. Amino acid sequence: CASSTAAGNSPLHF.

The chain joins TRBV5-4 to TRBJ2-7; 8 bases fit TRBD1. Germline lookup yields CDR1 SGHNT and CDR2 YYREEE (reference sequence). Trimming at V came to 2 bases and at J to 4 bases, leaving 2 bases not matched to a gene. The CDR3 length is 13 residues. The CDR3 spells CASSFQGAYEQYF. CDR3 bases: TGTGCCAGCAGCTTCCAGGGGGCGTACGAGCAGTACTTC. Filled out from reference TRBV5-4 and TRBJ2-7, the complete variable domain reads ETGVTQSPTHLIKTRGQQVTLRCSSQSGHNTVSWYQQALGQGPQFIFQYYREEENGRGNFPPRFSGLQFPNYSSELNVNALELDDSALYLCASSFQGAYEQYFGPGTRLTVT.

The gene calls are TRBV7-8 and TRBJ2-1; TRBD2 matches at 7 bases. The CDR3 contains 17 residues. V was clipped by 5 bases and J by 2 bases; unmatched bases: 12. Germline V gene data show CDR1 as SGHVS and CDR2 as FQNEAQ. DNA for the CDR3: TGTGCCAGCAGCCCCGGGGCGGGAGTTCCGCCCTACAATGAGCAGTTCTTC. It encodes CASSPGAGVPPYNEQFF.

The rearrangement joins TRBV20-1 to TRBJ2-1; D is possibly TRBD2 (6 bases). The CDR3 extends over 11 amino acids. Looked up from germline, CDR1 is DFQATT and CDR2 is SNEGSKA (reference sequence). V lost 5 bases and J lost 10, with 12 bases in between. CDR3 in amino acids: CSARLGAEQFF. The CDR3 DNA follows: TGCAGTGCTCGACTAGGCGCGGAGCAGTTCTTC.